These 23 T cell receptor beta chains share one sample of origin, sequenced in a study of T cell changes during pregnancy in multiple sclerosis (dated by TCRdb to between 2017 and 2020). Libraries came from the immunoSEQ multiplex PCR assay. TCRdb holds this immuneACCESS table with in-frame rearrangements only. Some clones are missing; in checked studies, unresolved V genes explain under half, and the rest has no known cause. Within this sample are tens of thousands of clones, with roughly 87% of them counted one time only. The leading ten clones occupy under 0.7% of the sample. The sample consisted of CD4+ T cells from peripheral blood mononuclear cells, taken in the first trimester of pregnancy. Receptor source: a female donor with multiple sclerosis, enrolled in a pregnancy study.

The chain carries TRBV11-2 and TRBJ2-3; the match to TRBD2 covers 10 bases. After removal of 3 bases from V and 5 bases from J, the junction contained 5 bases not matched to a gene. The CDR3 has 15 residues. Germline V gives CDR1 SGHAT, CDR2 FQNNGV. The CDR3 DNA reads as TGTGCCAGCAGCTTCACTAGCGGGACGGAAGATACGCAGTATTTT. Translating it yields CASSFTSGTEDTQYF.

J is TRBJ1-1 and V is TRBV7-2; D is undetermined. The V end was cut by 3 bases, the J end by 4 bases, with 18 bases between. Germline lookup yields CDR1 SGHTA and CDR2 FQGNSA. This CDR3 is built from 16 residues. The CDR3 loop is CASSFRPGEGGTEAFF. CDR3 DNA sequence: TGTGCCAGCAGCTTTCGTCCCGGGGAGGGTGGCACTGAAGCTTTCTTT. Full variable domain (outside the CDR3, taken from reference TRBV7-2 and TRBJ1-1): GAGVSQSPSNKVTEKGKDVELRCDPISGHTALYWYRQSLGQGLEFLIYFQGNSAPDKSGLPSDRFSAERTGGSVSTLTIQRTQQEDSAVYLCASSFRPGEGGTEAFFGQGTRLTVV.

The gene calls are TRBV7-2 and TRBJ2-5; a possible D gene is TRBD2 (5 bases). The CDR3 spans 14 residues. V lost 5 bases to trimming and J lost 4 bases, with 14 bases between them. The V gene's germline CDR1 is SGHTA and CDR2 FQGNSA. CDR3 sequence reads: CASSLGPSGETQYF. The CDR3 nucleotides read TGTGCCAGCAGCCTCGGGCCCAGCGGAGAGACCCAGTACTTC.

As DNA, the CDR3 is TGTGCCAGCAGCTTAGCGTGGGTGACAGTCAATGAGCAGTTCTTC. Translating it yields CASSLAWVTVNEQFF. The chain links TRBV7-9 to TRBJ2-1; the D gene is possibly TRBD1 (5 bases). V gave up 0 bases and J gave up 6 bases, with 12 bases separating them. The V gene's germline CDR1 is SEHNR and CDR2 FQNEAQ (reference sequence). The CDR3 is 15 residues long.

The chain's CDR3 is CASSQPSGYGEQYF. CDR3 nucleotides: TGCGCCAGCAGCCAGCCTAGCGGGTACGGCGAGCAGTACTTC. The rearrangement uses TRBV5-1 and TRBJ2-7; 8 bases match TRBD2. Germline trimming cut 4 bases from V and 6 bases from J; bases unmatched to any gene: 9. The CDR3 loop spans 14 amino acids. In germline, CDR1 is SGHRS, CDR2 YFSETQ.

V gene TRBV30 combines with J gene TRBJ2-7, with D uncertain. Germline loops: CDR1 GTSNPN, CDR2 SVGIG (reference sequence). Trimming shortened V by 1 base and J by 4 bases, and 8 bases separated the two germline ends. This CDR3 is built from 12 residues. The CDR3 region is CAWSGGGYEQYF. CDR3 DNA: TGTGCCTGGAGTGGAGGCGGTTACGAGCAGTACTTC.

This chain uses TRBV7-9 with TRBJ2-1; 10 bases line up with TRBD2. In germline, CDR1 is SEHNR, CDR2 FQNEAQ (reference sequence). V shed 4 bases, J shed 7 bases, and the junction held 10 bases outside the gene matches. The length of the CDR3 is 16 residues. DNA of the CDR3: TGTGCCAGCAGCTCTGCGTCAGCGGGAGGGTGGAATGAGCAGTTCTTC. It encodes CASSSASAGGWNEQFF. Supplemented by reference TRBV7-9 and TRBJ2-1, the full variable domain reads DTGVSQNPRHKITKRGQNVTFRCDPISEHNRLYWYRQTLGQGPEFLTYFQNEAQLEKSRLLSDRFSAERPKGSFSTLEIQRTEQGDSAMYLCASSSASAGGWNEQFFGPGTRLTVL.

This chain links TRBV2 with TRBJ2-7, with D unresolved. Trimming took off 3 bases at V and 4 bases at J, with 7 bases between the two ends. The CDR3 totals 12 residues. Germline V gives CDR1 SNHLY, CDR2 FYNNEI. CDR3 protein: CASSESSYEQYF. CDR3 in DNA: TGTGCCAGCAGTGAGAGTTCTTACGAGCAGTACTTC.

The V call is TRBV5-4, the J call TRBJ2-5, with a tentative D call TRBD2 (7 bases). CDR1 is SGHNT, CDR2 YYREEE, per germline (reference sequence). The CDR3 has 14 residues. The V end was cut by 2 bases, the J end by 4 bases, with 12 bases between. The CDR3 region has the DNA TGTGCCAGCAGCTTCGGGGGGCGCGGAGAGACCCAGTACTTC. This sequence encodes CASSFGGRGETQYF.

CDR3 in DNA: TGTGCCAGCTCACCAACGGGACTTACCTCCTACAATGAGCAGTTCTTC. This gives the protein CASSPTGLTSYNEQFF. V and J are TRBV18 and TRBJ2-1, with a tentative D call TRBD2 (6 bases). The CDR3 totals 16 residues. The V gene lost 2 bases and the J gene lost 0 bases, with 11 bases spanning the gap. CDR1 and CDR2 (germline): KGHSH, LQKENI. Combining the CDR3 with reference TRBV18 and TRBJ2-1 gives the whole variable domain NAGVMQNPRHLVRRRGQEARLRCSPMKGHSHVYWYRQLPEEGLKFMVYLQKENIIDESGMPKERFSAEFPKEGPSILRIQQVVRGDSAAYFCASSPTGLTSYNEQFFGPGTRLTVL.

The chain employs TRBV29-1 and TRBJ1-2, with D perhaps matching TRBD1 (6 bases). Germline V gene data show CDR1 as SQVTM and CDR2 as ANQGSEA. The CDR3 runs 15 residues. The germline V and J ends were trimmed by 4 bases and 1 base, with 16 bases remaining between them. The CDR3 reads CSVVEAGDYNYGYTF. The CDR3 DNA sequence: TGCAGCGTTGTTGAGGCAGGGGATTATAACTATGGCTACACCTTC.

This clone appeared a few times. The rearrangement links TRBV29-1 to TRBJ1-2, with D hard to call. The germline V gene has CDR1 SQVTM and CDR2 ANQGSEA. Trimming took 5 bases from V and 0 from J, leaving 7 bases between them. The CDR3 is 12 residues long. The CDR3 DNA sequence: TGCAGCGTTTATTCCCCTAACTATGGCTACACCTTC. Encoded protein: CSVYSPNYGYTF.

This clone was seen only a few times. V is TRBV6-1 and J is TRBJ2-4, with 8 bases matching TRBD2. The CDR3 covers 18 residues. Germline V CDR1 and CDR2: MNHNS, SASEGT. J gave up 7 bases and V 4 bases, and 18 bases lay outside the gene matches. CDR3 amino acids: CASSARGVGAGVMNIQYF. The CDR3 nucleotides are TGTGCCAGCAGTGCCCGGGGCGTAGGAGCGGGAGTTATGAACATTCAGTACTTC.

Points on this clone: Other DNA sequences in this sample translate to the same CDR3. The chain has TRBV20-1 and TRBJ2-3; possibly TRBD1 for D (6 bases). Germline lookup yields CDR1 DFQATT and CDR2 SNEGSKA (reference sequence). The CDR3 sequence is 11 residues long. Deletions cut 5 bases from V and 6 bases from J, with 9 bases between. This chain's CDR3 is CSASRGDTQYF. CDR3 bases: TGCAGTGCTTCGAGGGGGGATACGCAGTATTTT.

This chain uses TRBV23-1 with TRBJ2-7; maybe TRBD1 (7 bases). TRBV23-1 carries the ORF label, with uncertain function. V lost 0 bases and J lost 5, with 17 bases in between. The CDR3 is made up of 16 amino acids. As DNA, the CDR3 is TGCGCCAGCAGTCAATCCCTATGGGCAGGGGGGAACGAGCAGTACTTC. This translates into CASSQSLWAGGNEQYF.

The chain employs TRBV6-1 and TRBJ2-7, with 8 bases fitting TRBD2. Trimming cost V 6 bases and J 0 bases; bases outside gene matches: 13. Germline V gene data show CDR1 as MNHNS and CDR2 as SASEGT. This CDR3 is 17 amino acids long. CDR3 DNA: TGTGCCAGCAGAGAATATCAAGCGGGAGCGATCTCCTACGAGCAGTACTTC. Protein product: CASREYQAGAISYEQYF.

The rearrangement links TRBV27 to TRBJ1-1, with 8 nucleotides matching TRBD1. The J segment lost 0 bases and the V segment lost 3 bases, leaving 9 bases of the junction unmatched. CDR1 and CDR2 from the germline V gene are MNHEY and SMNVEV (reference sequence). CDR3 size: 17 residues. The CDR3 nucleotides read TGTGCCAGCAGTTTTGGACAGGGAGGAAAACTGAACACTGAAGCTTTCTTT. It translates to CASSFGQGGKLNTEAFF.

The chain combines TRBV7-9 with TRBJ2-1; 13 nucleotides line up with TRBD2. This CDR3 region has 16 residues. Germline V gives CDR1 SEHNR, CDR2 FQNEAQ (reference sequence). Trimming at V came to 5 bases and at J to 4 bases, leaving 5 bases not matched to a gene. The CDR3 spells CASSRGTSGIYNEQFF. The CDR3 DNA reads TGTGCCAGCAGCCGCGGGACTAGCGGGATTTACAATGAGCAGTTCTTC.

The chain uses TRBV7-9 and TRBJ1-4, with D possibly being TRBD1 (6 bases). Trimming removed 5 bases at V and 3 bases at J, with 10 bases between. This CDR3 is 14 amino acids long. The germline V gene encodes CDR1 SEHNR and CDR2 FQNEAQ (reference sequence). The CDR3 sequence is CASSLTGANEKLFF. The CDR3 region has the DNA TGTGCCAGCAGCCTGACAGGAGCTAATGAAAAACTGTTTTTT.

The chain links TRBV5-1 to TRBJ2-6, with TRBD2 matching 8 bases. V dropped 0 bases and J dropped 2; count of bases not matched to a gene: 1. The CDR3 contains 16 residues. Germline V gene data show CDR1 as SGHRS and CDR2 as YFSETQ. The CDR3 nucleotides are TGCGCCAGCAGCTTGGCCGGGGGGGCTGGGGCCAACGTCCTGACTTTC. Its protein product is CASSLAGGAGANVLTF.

CDR3 amino acids: CASSPTGLYEQYF. Here the CDR3 DNA reads TGTGCCAGCAGTCCGACAGGGCTCTACGAGCAGTACTTC. V and J are TRBV6-6 and TRBJ2-7, with 7 bases identical to TRBD1. The germline CDR1 and CDR2 sequences are MNHNY and SVGAGI (reference sequence). The junction had 4 bases not matched to a gene; V was cut back by 5 bases and J by 3 bases. This CDR3 is 13 amino acids long.

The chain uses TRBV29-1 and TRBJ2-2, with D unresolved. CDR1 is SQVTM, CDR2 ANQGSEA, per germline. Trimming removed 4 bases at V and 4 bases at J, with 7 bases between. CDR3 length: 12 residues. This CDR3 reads CSVAPSTGELFF. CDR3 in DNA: TGCAGCGTTGCCCCGAGCACCGGGGAGCTGTTTTTT.

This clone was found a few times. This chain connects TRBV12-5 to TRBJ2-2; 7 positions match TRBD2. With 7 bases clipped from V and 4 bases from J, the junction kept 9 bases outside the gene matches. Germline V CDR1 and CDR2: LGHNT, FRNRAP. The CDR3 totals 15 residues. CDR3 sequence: CASALVAGATGELFF. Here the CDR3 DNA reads TGTGCTAGTGCTCTAGTGGCGGGAGCCACCGGGGAGCTGTTTTTT.